Below, 27 T cell receptor beta chains from the same sample are listed, as sequenced in a study of shared clonotypes between healthy human individuals. Produced via immunoSEQ multiplex PCR; TCRdb's table is partial and in-frame only. The table shows about half a million clones, with approximately 82% occurring only once. Material: PBMCs. The receptors were gathered from a woman aged 40 to 50 in good health. Some clones in this sample may be carry-over from other donors' samples.

This clone showed up just once. It is likely a read error: a sequence one base away is far more abundant. The chain links TRBV28 to TRBJ1-3; no reliable D call. The germline gives CDR1 MDHEN, CDR2 SYDVKM. CDR3 length: 13 residues. CDR3 bases: TGTGCCAGCAGTTTAAGGCCCTTCGACACCATGTATTTT. Its protein is CASSLRPFDTMYF.

There are many counts of this clone. At one end, the junction sequence differs from germline, possibly due to a read error. This sequence joins TRBV18 and TRBJ2-1, with D uncertain. Germline CDR1 and CDR2: KGHSH and LQKENI. The CDR3 is 13 residues long. CDR3 residues: CASSPLGYNEQFF. In DNA, the CDR3 is TGTGCCAGCTCCCCACTGGGTTACAATGAGCAGTTCTTC.

With respect to this clone: The sample contains more than one DNA sequence encoding this CDR3. The V gene is TRBV5-4, the J gene TRBJ2-1; TRBD2 matches at 8 bases. Germline values: CDR1 SGHNT, CDR2 YYREEE (reference sequence). The CDR3 length is 15 residues. V lost 0 bases and J lost 7; bases outside the gene matches: 6. The CDR3 DNA is TGTGCCAGCAGCTTGGCGGGAGGGCCGGGGAATGAGCAGTTCTTC. As protein: CASSLAGGPGNEQFF.

The chain links TRBV5-1 to TRBJ1-2; 11 bases align to TRBD1. V trimming: 3 bases; J trimming: 1 base; junction bases outside the gene matches: 8. The CDR3 contains 17 residues. The V gene's germline CDR1 is SGHRS and CDR2 YFSETQ. The CDR3 loop is CASSSGQGARDNYGYTF. As DNA, the CDR3 is TGCGCCAGCAGCTCAGGACAGGGGGCCAGGGATAACTATGGCTACACCTTC.

A word on this clone: A single base separates this from a much larger clone, so it may be a read error. The CDR3 here is CAGSVGGAYNEQFF. DNA of the CDR3: TGTGCCGGCAGCGTAGGGGGAGCCTACAATGAGCAGTTCTTC. The V call is TRBV9, the J call TRBJ2-1, with D perhaps TRBD1 (6 bases). Germline lookup yields CDR1 SGDLS and CDR2 YYNGEE. The CDR3 covers 14 residues.

J is TRBJ2-1 and V is TRBV7-2, with TRBD2 matching over 7 bases. Germline V gene data show CDR1 as SGHTA and CDR2 as FQGNSA. V shed 4 bases and J 2 bases; nucleotides not matched to a gene: 5. The CDR3 extends over 15 amino acids. The CDR3 DNA reads as TGTGCCAGCAGCTCGCTAGCGGCGGCCTACAATGAGCAGTTCTTC. As protein: CASSSLAAAYNEQFF.

Turning to this clone: Its ends do not fully match the called genes, so a read error is possible. The rearrangement uses TRBV27 and TRBJ1-5; unclear D gene. CDR1 and CDR2 (germline): MNHEY, SMNVEV (reference sequence). The CDR3 spans 14 residues. CDR3 sequence (DNA): TGTGCCAGCAGTTTTCAGGTCGGTGGTCAGCCCCAGCGTTTT. This gives the protein CASSFQVGGQPQRF.

The gene calls are TRBV6-1 and TRBJ1-6; 9 positions match TRBD1. Looked up from germline, CDR1 is MNHNS and CDR2 is SASEGT. V was clipped by 6 bases and J by 9 bases; unmatched bases: 9. CDR3 length: 15 amino acids. The CDR3 spells CASRPTGGAGSPLHF. Written as DNA, the CDR3 is TGTGCCAGCAGACCCACAGGGGGCGCGGGTTCACCCCTCCACTTT.

This rearrangement joins TRBV6-5 to TRBJ2-3; TRBD2 matches at 7 bases. CDR1 and CDR2 from the germline V gene are MNHEY and SVGAGI. V lost 0 bases and J lost 3; bases outside the gene matches: 6. This CDR3 is built from 16 residues. CDR3 protein: CASSYSSSGMTDTQYF. CDR3 coding DNA: TGTGCCAGCAGTTACTCATCGAGCGGGATGACAGATACGCAGTATTTT.

The chain uses TRBV5-1 and TRBJ2-3; TRBD2 matches at 12 bases. Trimming took 4 bases from V and 3 from J; bases not matched to a gene: 6. The CDR3 covers 16 residues. Germline V gene sequence: CDR1 SGHRS, CDR2 YFSETQ. The CDR3 DNA reads as TGCGCCAGCAGCCGGACTAGCGGGATAGGTACAGATACGCAGTATTTT. Its translation: CASSRTSGIGTDTQYF.

J is TRBJ2-7 and V is TRBV5-1; D assignment may be TRBD1 or TRBD2 (5 bases each). This CDR3 comprises 14 residues. V lost 6 bases and J 0 bases, leaving 13 bases between the germline ends. The germline V gene has CDR1 SGHRS and CDR2 YFSETQ. Here the CDR3 DNA reads TGCGCCAGCACCCGGGACGGCAGCTCCTACGAGCAGTACTTC. Its protein product is CASTRDGSSYEQYF.

This clone was picked up one time. V and J are TRBV6-5 and TRBJ1-4; D remains ambiguous. Germline V gene sequence: CDR1 MNHEY, CDR2 SVGAGI. V was trimmed by 0 bases and J by 0 bases, leaving 5 bases between them. The CDR3 runs 15 residues. CDR3 region: CASSYSETTNEKLFF. The CDR3 DNA is TGTGCCAGCAGTTACTCGGAAACAACTAATGAAAAACTGTTTTTT.

The rearrangement uses TRBV18 and TRBJ2-7; D call uncertain. This CDR3 region has 15 residues. Trimming left V 3 bases short and J 0 bases short, with 12 bases between. The germline V gene has CDR1 KGHSH and CDR2 LQKENI. CDR3 sequence (DNA): TGTGCCAGCTCACCGTTTTCTCCCGACTCCTACGAGCAGTACTTC. Translating gives CASSPFSPDSYEQYF.

The chain has TRBV15 and TRBJ2-7, with 10 bases lining up with TRBD1. V shed 1 base, J shed 0 bases, and the junction held 6 bases outside the gene matches. Germline lookup yields CDR1 LNHNV and CDR2 YYDKDF (reference sequence). The CDR3 runs to 17 residues. This CDR3 is CATSRGAGTGASYEQYF. The CDR3 DNA reads as TGTGCCACCAGCAGAGGCGCCGGGACAGGGGCCTCCTACGAGCAGTACTTC.

The chain carries TRBV4-2 and TRBJ2-1; 13 bases agree with TRBD2. Unmatched junction bases numbered 8, after V lost 3 bases and J lost 9 bases. There are 16 residues in the CDR3. From germline, CDR1 is LGHNA and CDR2 YNFKEQ. CDR3 in DNA: TGTGCCAGCAGCCACGAATCCGGGACTAGCGGGGTTGAGCAGTTCTTC. This encodes CASSHESGTSGVEQFF.

This chain links TRBV5-1 with TRBJ2-3; 10 bases agree with TRBD2. The CDR3 totals 16 residues. Germline trimming cut 0 bases from V and 3 bases from J; bases unmatched to any gene: 4. Germline loops: CDR1 SGHRS, CDR2 YFSETQ. Here the CDR3 reads CASSLVASGRTDTQYF. Here the CDR3 DNA reads TGCGCCAGCAGCTTGGTTGCTAGCGGGAGAACAGATACGCAGTATTTT.

The rearrangement joins TRBV7-8 to TRBJ2-7; possibly TRBD1 for D (5 bases). Germline V gives CDR1 SGHVS, CDR2 FQNEAQ. Trimming shortened V by 4 bases and J by 0 bases, and 16 bases separated the two germline ends. CDR3 length: 16 residues. This chain's CDR3 is CASSWFRQRTSYEQYF. CDR3 nucleotide sequence: TGTGCCAGCAGCTGGTTTCGACAGCGCACCTCCTACGAGCAGTACTTC.

This clone has a single count. Relative to the germline gene, one junction end is altered; a read error may explain this. The chain has TRBV28 and TRBJ2-2, with TRBD2 as a possible D gene (6 bases). Germline lookup yields CDR1 MDHEN and CDR2 SYDVKM. The CDR3 is 12 amino acids. The CDR3 coding sequence is TGTGCCAGCAGTTTAGAGGCCGGGGGGCTGTTTTTT. This sequence encodes CASSLEAGGLFF. The whole variable domain, filled in from reference TRBV28 and TRBJ2-2, reads DVKVTQSSRYLVKRTGEKVFLECVQDMDHENMFWYRQDPGLGLRLIYFSYDVKMKEKGDIPEGYSVSREKKERFSLILESASTNQTSMYLCASSLEAGGLFFGEGSRLTVL.

This clone was found a few times. The gene calls are TRBV19 and TRBJ2-1; 8 nucleotides align to TRBD2. The CDR3 sequence is 17 residues long. The V gene's germline CDR1 is LNHDA and CDR2 SQIVND (reference sequence). The V segment lost 2 bases and the J segment 6 bases; nucleotides outside the gene matches: 12. CDR3 in amino acids: CASSITGGLAGVNEQFF. CDR3 bases: TGTGCCAGTAGTATAACGGGCGGGCTAGCGGGCGTCAATGAGCAGTTCTTC. The full variable domain, in which reference TRBV19 and TRBJ2-1 provide the parts outside the CDR3, is DGGITQSPKYLFRKEGQNVTLSCEQNLNHDAMYWYRQDPGQGLRLIYYSQIVNDFQKGDIAEGYSVSREKKESFPLTVTSAQKNPTAFYLCASSITGGLAGVNEQFFGPGTRLTVL.

With respect to this clone: This could be a read error, since a much larger clone is one nucleotide away. The chain uses TRBV18 and TRBJ2-7; perhaps TRBD2 as D (6 bases). This CDR3 has 16 residues. CDR1 and CDR2 from the germline V gene are KGHSH and LQKENI. CDR3 nucleotides: TGTGCCAGCTCACTCGGAACACGGACTACCCACTACGGGCAGTACTTC. Amino acids: CASSLGTRTTHYGQYF.

This clone was counted between two and nine times. CDR3 loop: CASRDGQPGTEAFF. The CDR3 region has the DNA TGCGCCAGCAGGGACGGACAACCGGGGACTGAAGCTTTCTTT. The chain couples TRBV5-1 to TRBJ1-1, with D tentatively TRBD1 (5 bases). V was clipped by 5 bases and J by 5 bases, with 16 bases between them. CDR1 and CDR2 from the germline V gene are SGHRS and YFSETQ. The CDR3 has 14 amino acids.

The chain is built from TRBV30 and TRBJ2-7; D remains ambiguous. CDR1 and CDR2 from the germline V gene are GTSNPN and SVGIG (reference sequence). V lost 6 bases and J lost 2, with 14 bases in between. The CDR3 is 13 residues long. As DNA, the CDR3 is TGTGCCTGTACCCTGACTGATCCCTACGAGCAGTACTTC. It codes for CACTLTDPYEQYF.

A word on this clone: In the same sample, other DNA sequences code for this CDR3. This chain links TRBV7-9 with TRBJ2-2; D unclear. This CDR3 comprises 13 residues. Per germline, CDR1 SEHNR and CDR2 FQNEAQ (reference sequence). Trimming pared 3 bases from V and 4 bases from J, leaving 6 bases between. Here the CDR3 DNA reads TGTGCCAGCAGCTTCGGCGGCACCGGGGAGCTGTTTTTT. Its protein product is CASSFGGTGELFF. The entire variable domain, with the rest obtained from reference TRBV7-9 and TRBJ2-2, is as follows: DTGVSQNPRHKITKRGQNVTFRCDPISEHNRLYWYRQTLGQGPEFLTYFQNEAQLEKSRLLSDRFSAERPKGSFSTLEIQRTEQGDSAMYLCASSFGGTGELFFGEGSRLTVL.

This clone was recorded many times. The genes are TRBV2 and TRBJ2-7; D is possibly TRBD2 (5 bases). The germline gives CDR1 SNHLY, CDR2 FYNNEI. The CDR3 totals 14 residues. V lost 6 bases and J lost 4, with 16 bases in between. The CDR3 DNA is TGTGCCAGCAGCACCTCGGGATCCCCTTACGAGCAGTACTTC. Its protein is CASSTSGSPYEQYF.

This clone was seen only a few times. The V call is TRBV29-1, the J call TRBJ2-5; D may be TRBD1 (6 bases). CDR3 length equals 14 residues. V was shortened by 6 bases and J by 1 base, with 15 bases between the two germline ends. The germline gives CDR1 SQVTM, CDR2 ANQGSEA. The CDR3 is CSVATGQFQETQYF. The CDR3 nucleotides are TGCAGCGTAGCCACCGGACAGTTCCAAGAGACCCAGTACTTC.

This clone was counted only a few times. The rearrangement uses TRBV2 and TRBJ1-4; D is uncertain. The CDR3 sequence is 13 residues long. Germline V gene sequence: CDR1 SNHLY, CDR2 FYNNEI. The V end was cut by 9 bases, the J end by 4 bases, with 12 bases between. DNA of the CDR3: TGTGCCAGTAAAAGGGTAGATAATGAAAAACTGTTTTTT. Translation gives CASKRVDNEKLFF.

The J gene is TRBJ2-1, the V gene TRBV30, with 7 bases fitting TRBD2. This CDR3 has 13 amino acids. Germline CDR1 reads GTSNPN; CDR2 reads SVGIG (reference sequence). The V and J ends lost 0 bases and 10 bases, in that order; junction bases with no gene match: 6. CDR3 nucleotide sequence: TGTGCCTGGAGTGTTGTGCATAGCGGGGAGCAGTTCTTC. Translating it yields CAWSVVHSGEQFF.